This TCR beta chain originates from a study of regulatory T cells in long-lasting Graves disease. Findings and limits, study-wide: Newly diagnosed Graves' patients exceeded persistent ones in TCR diversity.

Building of the TCR beta libraries involved iRepertoire HTBI primers and Arm-PCR of CDR3 regions. In TCRdb, the multiplex PCR reads were re-called with MiXCR into one record per CDR3 protein. Of more than 300,000 distinct CDR3 sequences in the sample, 15% to 17% were seen once. Time point of the sample: newly diagnosed GD, antithyroid drugs for less than 3 months. From PBMCs, RNA was extracted and then used to make the TCR library. This clonotype was detected a few times. The antigen remains undetermined. This TCR was sampled from a female donor with Graves disease. Sample: peripheral blood mononuclear cells (PBMCs), taken at new diagnosis, from a patient treated with antithyroid drugs.

CDR3 in amino acids: CASSLRLAGARQETQYF. CDR3 bases: TGTGCCAGCAGTTTAAGACTAGCGGGAGCTCGGCAAGAGACCCAGTACTTC. The chain is built from TRBV6-2 or TRBV6-3 and TRBJ2-5, with 12 bases matching TRBD2. The germline CDR1 and CDR2 sequences are MNHEY and SVGEGT. The length of the CDR3 is 17 residues. The V segment lost 4 bases and the J segment 2 bases; nucleotides outside the gene matches: 8.